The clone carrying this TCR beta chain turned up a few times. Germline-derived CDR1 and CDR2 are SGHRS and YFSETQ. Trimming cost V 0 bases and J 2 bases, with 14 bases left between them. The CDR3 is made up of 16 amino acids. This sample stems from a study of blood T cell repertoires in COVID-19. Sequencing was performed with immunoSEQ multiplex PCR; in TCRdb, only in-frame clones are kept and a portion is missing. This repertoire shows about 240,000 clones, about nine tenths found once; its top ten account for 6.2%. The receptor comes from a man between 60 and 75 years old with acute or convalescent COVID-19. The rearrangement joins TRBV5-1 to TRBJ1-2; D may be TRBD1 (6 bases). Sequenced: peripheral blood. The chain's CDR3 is CASSLEGWTDNYGYTF. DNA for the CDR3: TGCGCCAGCAGCTTGGAAGGCTGGACAGACAACTATGGCTACACCTTC.